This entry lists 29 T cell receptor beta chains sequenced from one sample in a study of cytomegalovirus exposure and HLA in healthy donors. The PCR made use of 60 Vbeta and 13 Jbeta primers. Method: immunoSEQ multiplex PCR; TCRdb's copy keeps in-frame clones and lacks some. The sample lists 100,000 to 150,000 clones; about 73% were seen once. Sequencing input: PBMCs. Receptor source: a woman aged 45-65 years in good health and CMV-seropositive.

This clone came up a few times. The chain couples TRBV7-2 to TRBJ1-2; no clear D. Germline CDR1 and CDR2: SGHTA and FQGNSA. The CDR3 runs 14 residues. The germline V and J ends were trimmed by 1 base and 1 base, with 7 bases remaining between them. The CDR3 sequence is CASSLGRVNYGYTF. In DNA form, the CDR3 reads TGTGCCAGCAGCTTAGGGCGGGTTAACTATGGCTACACCTTC.

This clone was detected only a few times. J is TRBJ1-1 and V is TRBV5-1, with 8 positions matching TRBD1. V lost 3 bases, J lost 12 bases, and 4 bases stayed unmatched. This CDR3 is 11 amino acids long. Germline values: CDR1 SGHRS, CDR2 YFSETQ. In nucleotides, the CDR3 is TGCGCCAGCAGCTCGCGACAGGGGACTTTCTTT. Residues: CASSSRQGTFF. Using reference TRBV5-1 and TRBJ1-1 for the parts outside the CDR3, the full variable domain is KAGVTQTPRYLIKTRGQQVTLSCSPISGHRSVSWYQQTPGQGLQFLFEYFSETQRNKGNFPGRFSGRQFSNSRSEMNVSTLELGDSALYLCASSSRQGTFFGQGTRLTVV.

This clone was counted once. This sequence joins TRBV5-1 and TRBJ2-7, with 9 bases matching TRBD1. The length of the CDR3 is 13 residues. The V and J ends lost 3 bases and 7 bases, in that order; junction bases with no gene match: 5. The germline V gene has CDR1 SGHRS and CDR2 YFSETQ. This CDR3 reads CASSSGQGGEQYF. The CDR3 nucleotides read TGCGCCAGCAGCTCGGGACAGGGCGGAGAGCAGTACTTC.

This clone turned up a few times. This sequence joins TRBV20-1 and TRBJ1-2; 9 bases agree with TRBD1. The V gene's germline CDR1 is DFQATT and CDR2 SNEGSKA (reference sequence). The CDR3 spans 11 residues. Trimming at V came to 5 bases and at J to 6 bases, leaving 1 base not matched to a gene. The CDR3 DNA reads TGCAGTGCTGGGACAGGGAATGGCTACACCTTC. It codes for CSAGTGNGYTF.

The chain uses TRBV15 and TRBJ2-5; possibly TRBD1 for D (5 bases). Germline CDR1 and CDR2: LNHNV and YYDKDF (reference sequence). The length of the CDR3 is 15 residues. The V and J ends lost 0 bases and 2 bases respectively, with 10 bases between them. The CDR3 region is CATSRDRPGQETQYF. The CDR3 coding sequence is TGTGCCACCAGCAGAGATCGCCCAGGGCAAGAGACCCAGTACTTC.

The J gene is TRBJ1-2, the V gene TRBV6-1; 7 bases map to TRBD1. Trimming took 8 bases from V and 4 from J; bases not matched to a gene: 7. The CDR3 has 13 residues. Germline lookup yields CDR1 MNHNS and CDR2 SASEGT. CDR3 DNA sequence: TGTGCCAGCGGAGGACAGGTCGTCTATGGCTACACCTTC. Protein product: CASGGQVVYGYTF.

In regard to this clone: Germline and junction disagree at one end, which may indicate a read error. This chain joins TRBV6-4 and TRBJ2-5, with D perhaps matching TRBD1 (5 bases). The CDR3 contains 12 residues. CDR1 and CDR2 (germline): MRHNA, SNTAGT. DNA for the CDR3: TGTGCCAGCAGTGACTCGGGGCCCGGTTGGAACTTC. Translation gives CASSDSGPGWNF.

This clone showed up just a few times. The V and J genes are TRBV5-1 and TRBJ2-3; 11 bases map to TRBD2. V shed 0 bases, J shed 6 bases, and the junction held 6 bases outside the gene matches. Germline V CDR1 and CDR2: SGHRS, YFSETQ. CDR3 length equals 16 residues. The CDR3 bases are TGCGCCAGCAGCTTGGGTAGCGGGGGGGATCGCGATACGCAGTATTTT. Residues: CASSLGSGGDRDTQYF.

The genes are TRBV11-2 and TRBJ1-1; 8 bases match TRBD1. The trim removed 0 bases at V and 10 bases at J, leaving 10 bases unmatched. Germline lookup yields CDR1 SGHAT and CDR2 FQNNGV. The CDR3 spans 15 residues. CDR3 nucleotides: TGTGCCAGCAGCTTAGAGGGGGCAGGGGGCGGTCGAGCTTTCTTT. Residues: CASSLEGAGGGRAFF.

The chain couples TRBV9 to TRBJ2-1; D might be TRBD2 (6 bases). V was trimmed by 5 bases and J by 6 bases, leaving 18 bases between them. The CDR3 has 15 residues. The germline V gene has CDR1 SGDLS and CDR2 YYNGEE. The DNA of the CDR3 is TGTGCCAGCAGTCCCCCCGCGGGGCCCCTCAATGAGCAGTTCTTC. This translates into CASSPPAGPLNEQFF.

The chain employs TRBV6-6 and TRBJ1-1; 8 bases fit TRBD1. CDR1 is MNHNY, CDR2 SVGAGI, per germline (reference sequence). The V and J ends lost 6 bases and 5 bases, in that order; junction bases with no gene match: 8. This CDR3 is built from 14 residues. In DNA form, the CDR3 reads TGTGCCAGCAGCCTACAGGGGGGGGAAACTGAAGCTTTCTTT. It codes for CASSLQGGETEAFF.

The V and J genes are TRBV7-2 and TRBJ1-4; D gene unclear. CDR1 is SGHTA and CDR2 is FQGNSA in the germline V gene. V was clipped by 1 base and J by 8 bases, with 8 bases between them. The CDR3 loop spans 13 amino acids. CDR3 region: CASSLGQREKLFF. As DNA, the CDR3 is TGTGCCAGCAGCTTAGGTCAGCGGGAAAAACTGTTTTTT.

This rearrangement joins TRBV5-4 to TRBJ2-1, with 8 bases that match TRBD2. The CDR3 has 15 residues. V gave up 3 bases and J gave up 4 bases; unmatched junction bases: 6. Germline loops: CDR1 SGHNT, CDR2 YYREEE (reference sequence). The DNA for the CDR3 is TGTGCCAGCAGCTCGACTAGCGAATTATACAATGAGCAGTTCTTC. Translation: CASSSTSELYNEQFF.

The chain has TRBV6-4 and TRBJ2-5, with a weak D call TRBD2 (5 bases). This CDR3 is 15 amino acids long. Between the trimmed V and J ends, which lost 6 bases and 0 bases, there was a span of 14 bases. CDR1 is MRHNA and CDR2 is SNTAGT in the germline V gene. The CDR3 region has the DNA TGTGCCAGCAGCCCCCGTCCCGGGGACCAAGAGACCCAGTACTTC. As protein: CASSPRPGDQETQYF.

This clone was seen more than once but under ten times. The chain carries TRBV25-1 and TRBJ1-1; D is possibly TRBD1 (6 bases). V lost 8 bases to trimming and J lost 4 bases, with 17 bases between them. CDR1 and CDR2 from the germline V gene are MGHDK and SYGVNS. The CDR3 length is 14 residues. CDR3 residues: CASSWGQGSTEAFF. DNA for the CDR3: TGTGCCAGCTCTTGGGGGCAGGGGAGCACTGAAGCTTTCTTT.

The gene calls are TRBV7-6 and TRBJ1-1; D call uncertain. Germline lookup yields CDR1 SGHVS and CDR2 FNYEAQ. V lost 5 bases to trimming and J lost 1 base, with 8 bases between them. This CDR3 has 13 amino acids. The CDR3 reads CASSPGGNTEAFF. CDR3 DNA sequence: TGTGCCAGCAGCCCCGGAGGGAACACTGAAGCTTTCTTT.

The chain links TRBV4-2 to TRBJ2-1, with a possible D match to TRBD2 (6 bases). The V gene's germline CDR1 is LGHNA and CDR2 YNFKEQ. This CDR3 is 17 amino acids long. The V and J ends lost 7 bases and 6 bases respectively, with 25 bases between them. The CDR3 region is CASNHGAGPINPNEQFF. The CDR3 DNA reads TGTGCCAGCAACCACGGGGCGGGACCCATAAACCCCAATGAGCAGTTCTTC.

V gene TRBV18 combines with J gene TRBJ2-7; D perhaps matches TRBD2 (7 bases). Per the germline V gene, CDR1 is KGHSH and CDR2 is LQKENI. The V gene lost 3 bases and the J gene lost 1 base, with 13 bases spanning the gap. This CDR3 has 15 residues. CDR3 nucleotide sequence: TGTGCCAGCTCACCCACGGCGGGGGCTTCCTACGAGCAGTACTTC. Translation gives CASSPTAGASYEQYF.

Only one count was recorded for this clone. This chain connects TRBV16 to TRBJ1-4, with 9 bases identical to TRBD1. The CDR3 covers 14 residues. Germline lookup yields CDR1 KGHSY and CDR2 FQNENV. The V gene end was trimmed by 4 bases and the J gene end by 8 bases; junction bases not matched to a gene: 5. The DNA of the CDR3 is TGTGCCAGCAGCCGGGACAGGGTGAACGAAAAACTGTTTTTT. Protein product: CASSRDRVNEKLFF.

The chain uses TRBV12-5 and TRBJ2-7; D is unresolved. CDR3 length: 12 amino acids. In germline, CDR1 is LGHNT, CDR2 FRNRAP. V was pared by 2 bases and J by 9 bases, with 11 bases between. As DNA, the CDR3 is TGTGCTAGTGGTTTGTCCCCAAGAGTGCAGTACTTC. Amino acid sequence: CASGLSPRVQYF.

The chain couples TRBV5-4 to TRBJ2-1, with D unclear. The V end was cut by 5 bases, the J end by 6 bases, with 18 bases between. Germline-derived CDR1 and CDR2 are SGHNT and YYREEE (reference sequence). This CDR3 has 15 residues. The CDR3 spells CASSSSASILNEQFF. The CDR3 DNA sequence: TGTGCCAGCAGTTCCAGCGCGTCTATCCTCAATGAGCAGTTCTTC.

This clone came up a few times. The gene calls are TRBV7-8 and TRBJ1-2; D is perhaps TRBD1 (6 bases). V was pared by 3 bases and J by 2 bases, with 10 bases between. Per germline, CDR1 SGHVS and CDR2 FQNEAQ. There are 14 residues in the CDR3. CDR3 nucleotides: TGTGCCAGCAGCTTTGGAAGGGGGAACTATGGCTACACCTTC. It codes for CASSFGRGNYGYTF.

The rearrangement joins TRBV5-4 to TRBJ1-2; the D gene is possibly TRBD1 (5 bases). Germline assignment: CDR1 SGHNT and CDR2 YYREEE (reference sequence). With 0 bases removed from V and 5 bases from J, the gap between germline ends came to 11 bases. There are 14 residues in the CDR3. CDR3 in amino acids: CASSLVSQGYGYTF. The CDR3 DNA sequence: TGTGCCAGCAGCTTGGTCAGTCAGGGTTATGGCTACACCTTC.

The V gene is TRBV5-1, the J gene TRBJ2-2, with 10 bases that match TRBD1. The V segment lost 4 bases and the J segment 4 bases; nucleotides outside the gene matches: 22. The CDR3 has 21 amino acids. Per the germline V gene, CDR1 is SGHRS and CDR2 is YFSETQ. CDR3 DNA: TGCGCCAGCAGCCCCAGGGACAGGGGTGGAAGCCTCCCCCCTCCCACCGGGGAGCTGTTTTTT. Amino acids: CASSPRDRGGSLPPPTGELFF.

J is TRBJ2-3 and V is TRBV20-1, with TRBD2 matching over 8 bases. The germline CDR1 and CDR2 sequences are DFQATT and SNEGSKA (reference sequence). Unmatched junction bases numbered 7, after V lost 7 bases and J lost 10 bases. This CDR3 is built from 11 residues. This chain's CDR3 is CSGAGGEAQYF. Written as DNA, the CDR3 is TGCAGTGGGGCGGGGGGCGAGGCGCAGTATTTT.

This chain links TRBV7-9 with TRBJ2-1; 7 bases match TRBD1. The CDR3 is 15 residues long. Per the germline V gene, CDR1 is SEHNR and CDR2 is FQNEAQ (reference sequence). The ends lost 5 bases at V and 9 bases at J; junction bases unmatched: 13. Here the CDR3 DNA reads TGTGCCAGCAGCGCCGACAGGGCCGGATATACTGAGCAGTTCTTC. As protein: CASSADRAGYTEQFF.

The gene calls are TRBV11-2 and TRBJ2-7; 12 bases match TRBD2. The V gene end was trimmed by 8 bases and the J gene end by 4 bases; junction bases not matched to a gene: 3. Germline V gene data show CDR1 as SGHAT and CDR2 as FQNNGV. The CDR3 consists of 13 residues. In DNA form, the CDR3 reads TGTGCCAGCCTAACTAGCGGGGGGTACGAGCAGTACTTC. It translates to CASLTSGGYEQYF.

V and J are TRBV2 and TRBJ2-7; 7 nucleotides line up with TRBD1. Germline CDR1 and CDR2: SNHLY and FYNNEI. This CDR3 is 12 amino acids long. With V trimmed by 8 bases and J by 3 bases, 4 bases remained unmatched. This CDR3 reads CASEGAGYEQYF. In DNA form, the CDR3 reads TGTGCCAGCGAGGGGGCAGGCTACGAGCAGTACTTC.

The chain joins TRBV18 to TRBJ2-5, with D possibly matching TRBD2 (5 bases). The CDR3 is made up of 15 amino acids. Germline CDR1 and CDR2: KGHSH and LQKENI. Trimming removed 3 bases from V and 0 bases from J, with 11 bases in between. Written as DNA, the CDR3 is TGTGCCAGCTCACCCCCGGACTGGTACCAAGAGACCCAGTACTTC. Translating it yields CASSPPDWYQETQYF.